Detailed here is one TCR beta chain. Its antigen is still unknown. The sample belongs to a study of T cells expressing NK-cell markers. The overall study: Researchers got TCR beta repertoires out of sorted CD3+CD56+NKG2C+, CD3+CD56+NKG2C- and CD3+CD56-NKG2C+ T cells.

Researchers built TCR beta cDNA using 5'RACE template switching with UMIs. From its re-call of the 5' RACE reads, TCRdb lists each CDR3 protein once, without DNA. The specimen's table records some 140,000 distinct CDR3 sequences. Overall study findings and caveats: Once again these clonotypes came out on top in the CD3+CD56-NKG2C+ fraction of several donors.

This clonotype was sampled from a woman in her 50s in good health. The sequenced material came from blood T cells: a sorted CD56 or NKG2C T cell subset, CD4+ or CD8+ T cells, or bulk PBMC T cells (not recorded which).

The chain's CDR3 is CASSLGGLAIDEQYF. The chain employs TRBV12-3 or TRBV12-4 and TRBJ2-7; TCRdb's D call, TRBD2, is unchecked because there is no DNA. The length of the CDR3 is 15 residues.